A selection of T cell receptor beta chains follows, all from one sample in a study of beta chain features in type 1 diabetes. Assay used: immunoSEQ multiplex PCR; TCRdb lists only in-frame clones, some missing. The sample records fewer than 350,000 clones, approximately 15% being singletons. Material: naive CD4+ T cells from blood. The receptors originated from a man aged 18-30 years with type 1 diabetes. CDR3s include the opening cysteine and the closing phenylalanine or tryptophan. A D gene is named only where the DNA matches it firmly. Where a row states a size, it is once, few, many or the class of an expanded clone; other rows omit it.

V gene: TRBV30
D gene: .
clone size: few
J gene: TRBJ1-4
CDR3 protein: CAWSVRGKLFF
CDR3 DNA: TGTGCCTGGAGTGTACGAGGAAAACTGTTTTTT

V gene: TRBV7-9
D gene: TRBD1
clone size: once
J gene: TRBJ2-1
CDR3 protein: CASSLRTGAYNEQFF
CDR3 DNA: TGTGCCAGCAGCTTAAGGACAGGGGCTTACAATGAGCAGTTCTTC

V gene: TRBV9
D gene: TRBD2
clone size: few
J gene: TRBJ2-3
CDR3 protein: CASAPVSLAGADTQYF
CDR3 DNA: TGTGCCAGTGCCCCGGTAAGCCTAGCGGGGGCCGATACGCAGTATTTT

V gene: TRBV7-6
D gene: TRBD1
clone size: .
J gene: TRBJ1-2
CDR3 protein: CASSRLTGDGYTF
CDR3 DNA: TGTGCCAGCAGCCGACTGACAGGGGATGGCTACACCTTC

V gene: TRBV30
D gene: .
clone size: few
J gene: TRBJ1-2
CDR3 protein: CAWNRGGTGYTF
CDR3 DNA: TGTGCCTGGAACCGCGGGGGTACTGGCTACACCTTC

V gene: TRBV18
D gene: .
clone size: .
J gene: TRBJ1-1
CDR3 protein: CASSPAQLNTEAFF
CDR3 DNA: TGTGCCAGCTCACCAGCACAACTGAACACTGAAGCTTTCTTT

V gene: TRBV7-2
D gene: TRBD1
clone size: .
J gene: TRBJ1-2
CDR3 protein: CASSPRKGTGVGYTF
CDR3 DNA: TGTGCCAGCAGCCCCCGAAAAGGGACAGGGGTTGGCTACACCTTC

V gene: TRBV10-3
D gene: .
clone size: .
J gene: TRBJ1-5
CDR3 protein: CAISPTVIEGNQPQHF
CDR3 DNA: TGTGCCATCAGCCCGACAGTTATTGAGGGCAATCAGCCCCAGCATTTT

V gene: TRBV30
D gene: .
clone size: .
J gene: TRBJ2-1
CDR3 protein: CAWTRGPPNEQFF
CDR3 DNA: TGTGCCTGGACGCGGGGGCCGCCTAATGAGCAGTTCTTC

V gene: TRBV28
D gene: TRBD1
clone size: .
J gene: TRBJ2-1
CDR3 protein: CASRVQGEYEQFF
CDR3 DNA: TGTGCCAGCAGGGTACAGGGGGAATATGAGCAGTTCTTC

V gene: TRBV6-6
D gene: TRBD1
clone size: few
J gene: TRBJ1-2
CDR3 protein: CASRQMTGGHGYTF
CDR3 DNA: TGTGCCAGCAGGCAAATGACAGGGGGTCATGGCTACACCTTC

V gene: TRBV6-5
D gene: .
clone size: .
J gene: TRBJ2-3
CDR3 protein: CASTQKGTDTQYF
CDR3 DNA: TGTGCCAGCACACAGAAGGGCACAGATACGCAGTATTTT

V gene: TRBV7-9
D gene: .
clone size: .
J gene: TRBJ2-7
CDR3 protein: CASSFTNRETYEQYF
CDR3 DNA: TGTGCCAGCAGCTTCACTAACAGGGAAACCTACGAGCAGTACTTC

V gene: TRBV28
D gene: TRBD1
clone size: .
J gene: TRBJ2-7
CDR3 protein: CASRTGTGSYEQYF
CDR3 DNA: TGTGCCAGCAGGACCGGGACAGGCTCCTACGAGCAGTACTTC

V gene: TRBV30
D gene: .
clone size: .
J gene: TRBJ2-5
CDR3 protein: CAWSENRQETQYF
CDR3 DNA: TGTGCCTGGAGTGAGAACAGGCAAGAGACCCAGTACTTC

V gene: TRBV29-1
D gene: .
clone size: .
J gene: TRBJ1-1
CDR3 protein: CSVARSEGTEAFF
CDR3 DNA: TGCAGCGTTGCTAGGAGTGAGGGCACTGAAGCTTTCTTT

V gene: TRBV19
D gene: TRBD2
clone size: .
J gene: TRBJ2-1
CDR3 protein: CASSVPPGGLIEQFF
CDR3 DNA: TGTGCCAGTAGTGTCCCTCCGGGAGGCCTCATCGAGCAGTTCTTC

V gene: TRBV7-2
D gene: TRBD2
clone size: .
J gene: TRBJ2-7
CDR3 protein: CASSLGGDLSEQYF
CDR3 DNA: TGTGCCAGCAGTTTGGGGGGGGACCTAAGCGAGCAGTACTTC

V gene: TRBV18
D gene: .
clone size: .
J gene: TRBJ2-1
CDR3 protein: CASSPRVLRDEQFF
CDR3 DNA: TGTGCCAGCTCACCAAGGGTCCTGAGGGATGAGCAGTTCTTC

V gene: TRBV28
D gene: .
clone size: .
J gene: TRBJ1-2
CDR3 protein: CASSFPGNYGYTF
CDR3 DNA: TGTGCCAGCAGTTTCCCAGGGAACTATGGCTACACCTTC

V gene: TRBV18
D gene: TRBD1
clone size: few
J gene: TRBJ1-1
CDR3 protein: CASSPATGAGTEAFF
CDR3 DNA: TGTGCCAGCTCACCCGCCACAGGGGCTGGCACTGAAGCTTTCTTT

V gene: TRBV6-5
D gene: TRBD2
clone size: .
J gene: TRBJ2-3
CDR3 protein: CASSRLAGATDTQYF
CDR3 DNA: TGTGCCAGCAGTCGACTAGCGGGAGCAACAGATACGCAGTATTTT

V gene: TRBV9
D gene: .
clone size: .
J gene: TRBJ1-2
CDR3 protein: CASSPGAGRANYGYTF
CDR3 DNA: TGTGCCAGCAGCCCCGGGGCGGGACGGGCGAACTATGGCTACACCTTC

V gene: TRBV28
D gene: TRBD1
clone size: .
J gene: TRBJ2-7
CDR3 protein: CASSPSGTAPYEQYF
CDR3 DNA: TGTGCCAGCAGTCCATCCGGGACAGCACCCTACGAGCAGTACTTC

V gene: TRBV7-8
D gene: .
clone size: few
J gene: TRBJ1-5
CDR3 protein: CASSLGRVGNQPQHF
CDR3 DNA: TGTGCCAGCAGCTTAGGCAGGGTTGGCAATCAGCCCCAGCATTTT

V gene: TRBV18
D gene: .
clone size: few
J gene: TRBJ1-1
CDR3 protein: CASSPQGPSTEAFF
CDR3 DNA: TGTGCCAGCTCACCACAGGGGCCGAGCACTGAAGCTTTCTTT

V gene: TRBV1
D gene: .
clone size: .
J gene: TRBJ2-3
CDR3 protein: CTSSQVPRQTDTQYF
CDR3 DNA: TGCACCAGCAGCCAAGTCCCCAGGCAGACAGATACGCAGTATTTT

V gene: TRBV5-1
D gene: .
clone size: few
J gene: TRBJ1-5
CDR3 protein: CASSLTGYQPQHF
CDR3 DNA: TGCGCCAGCAGCTTGACAGGGTACCAGCCCCAGCATTTT

V gene: TRBV30
D gene: .
clone size: .
J gene: TRBJ2-1
CDR3 protein: CAWSNIPTGSGFRFYNEQFF
CDR3 DNA: TGTGCCTGGAGTAACATTCCGACGGGCTCAGGGTTTAGGTTCTACAATGAGCAGTTCTTC

V gene: TRBV30
D gene: TRBD1
clone size: .
J gene: TRBJ1-5
CDR3 protein: CAWSVGAAGGQPQHF
CDR3 DNA: TGTGCCTGGAGTGTCGGGGCGGCAGGGGGTCAGCCCCAGCATTTT

V gene: TRBV5-1
D gene: TRBD1
clone size: .
J gene: TRBJ2-1
CDR3 protein: CASSLEGQGVDEQFF
CDR3 DNA: TGCGCCAGCAGCTTGGAAGGACAGGGGGTTGATGAGCAGTTCTTC

V gene: TRBV27
D gene: TRBD1
clone size: .
J gene: TRBJ1-6
CDR3 protein: CASSVDRVWSSPLHF
CDR3 DNA: TGTGCCAGCAGTGTTGACAGGGTGTGGAGTTCACCCCTCCACTTT

V gene: TRBV7-2
D gene: .
clone size: few
J gene: TRBJ1-5
CDR3 protein: CASSTRQDQPQHF
CDR3 DNA: TGTGCCAGCAGCACAAGACAGGATCAGCCCCAGCATTTT

V gene: TRBV27
D gene: .
clone size: .
J gene: TRBJ2-5
CDR3 protein: CASSPSSWEGVQETQYF
CDR3 DNA: TGTGCCAGCAGTCCGAGCAGTTGGGAAGGGGTCCAAGAGACCCAGTACTTC

V gene: TRBV5-1
D gene: TRBD1
clone size: .
J gene: TRBJ2-7
CDR3 protein: CASSPSTGTGAYEQYF
CDR3 DNA: TGCGCCAGCAGCCCTTCTACCGGGACAGGGGCCTACGAGCAGTACTTC

V gene: TRBV18
D gene: TRBD2
clone size: few
J gene: TRBJ2-4
CDR3 protein: CASSLAGETAKNIQYF
CDR3 DNA: TGTGCCAGCTCCCTAGCGGGGGAGACAGCCAAAAACATTCAGTACTTC

V gene: TRBV28
D gene: .
clone size: few
J gene: TRBJ1-3
CDR3 protein: CASSSGYSLSGNTIYF
CDR3 DNA: TGTGCCAGCAGTTCGGGGTACAGCCTTTCTGGAAACACCATATATTTT

V gene: TRBV30
D gene: TRBD2
clone size: .
J gene: TRBJ2-3
CDR3 protein: CAWSVASGGSTDTQYF
CDR3 DNA: TGTGCCTGGAGTGTTGCTAGCGGGGGAAGCACAGATACGCAGTATTTT

V gene: TRBV18
D gene: TRBD1
clone size: .
J gene: TRBJ1-1
CDR3 protein: CASSPLQGAVTEAFF
CDR3 DNA: TGTGCCAGCTCACCGCTGCAGGGGGCCGTCACTGAAGCTTTCTTT

V gene: TRBV2
D gene: TRBD1
clone size: .
J gene: TRBJ2-5
CDR3 protein: CASSGTGWETQYF
CDR3 DNA: TGTGCCAGCAGTGGGACAGGGTGGGAGACCCAGTACTTC

V gene: TRBV12-2
D gene: .
clone size: .
J gene: TRBJ2-6
CDR3 protein: CASRADRQGAVGANVLTF
CDR3 DNA: TGTGCAAGTCGCGCAGATCGACAGGGGGCGGTCGGGGCCAACGTCCTGACTTTC

V gene: TRBV18
D gene: TRBD2
clone size: .
J gene: TRBJ2-1
CDR3 protein: CASSWTSGEYNEQFF
CDR3 DNA: TGTGCCAGCTCATGGACTAGCGGAGAGTACAATGAGCAGTTCTTC

V gene: TRBV5-4
D gene: TRBD2
clone size: .
J gene: TRBJ2-5
CDR3 protein: CASSTTSGGETQYF
CDR3 DNA: TGTGCCAGCAGCACGACTAGCGGGGGAGAGACCCAGTACTTC

V gene: TRBV28
D gene: TRBD1
clone size: few
J gene: TRBJ1-2
CDR3 protein: CASSSGQGPYGYTF
CDR3 DNA: TGTGCCAGCAGTTCCGGACAGGGCCCCTATGGCTACACCTTC

V gene: TRBV9
D gene: .
clone size: few
J gene: TRBJ1-1
CDR3 protein: CASSVGQGNTEAFF
CDR3 DNA: TGTGCCAGCAGCGTAGGGCAGGGGAACACTGAAGCTTTCTTT

V gene: TRBV29-1
D gene: TRBD2
clone size: .
J gene: TRBJ2-3
CDR3 protein: CSVARGGIPDTQYF
CDR3 DNA: TGCAGCGTTGCACGGGGAGGGATCCCAGATACGCAGTATTTT

V gene: TRBV30
D gene: .
clone size: .
J gene: TRBJ2-1
CDR3 protein: CAWSVDTRYNEQFF
CDR3 DNA: TGTGCCTGGAGTGTAGATACTAGATACAATGAGCAGTTCTTC